Here is one TCR beta chain with its context. TCRdb reprocessed the 5' RACE reads with MiXCR, giving one entry per CDR3 protein. This table has 450,000 to 550,000 distinct CDR3 sequences, roughly a fifth appearing once. The data derive from a study of T cells after yellow fever vaccination. Study-wide context: Any fraction with a low cell number was prepared using SMART-Seq v4 Ultra Low Input.

CDR3 length equals 14 residues. The V and J ends lost 5 bases and 4 bases, in that order; junction bases with no gene match: 9. Germline CDR1 reads SQVTM; CDR2 reads ANQGSEA. This clonotype was obtained from a man between 18 and 29 years old who received the YFV17D yellow fever vaccine. Sample: PBMCs, taken more than 20 days after the first yellow fever vaccination. J is TRBJ2-5 and V is TRBV29-1; 8 bases line up with TRBD2. The CDR3 bases are TGCAGCGTTCGGGGCGGGGGGCTGTTAGAGACCCAGTACTTC. It specifies CSVRGGGLLETQYF.